Listed here are 32 T cell receptor beta chains from one sample, sequenced in a study of T cell changes during pregnancy in multiple sclerosis. Generated by immunoSEQ multiplex PCR, the TCRdb table keeps only in-frame clones and is missing some. The sample has tens of thousands of clones, over 90% seen once. The specimen was peripheral blood, collected in the third trimester of pregnancy. These receptor sequences come from a female donor with multiple sclerosis, enrolled in a pregnancy study.

This rearrangement joins TRBV6-6 to TRBJ2-2, with 10 bases that match TRBD2. The CDR3 has 15 amino acids. Germline CDR1 and CDR2: MNHNY and SVGAGI (reference sequence). The trim removed 6 bases at V and 4 bases at J, leaving 5 bases unmatched. DNA for the CDR3: TGTGCCAGCAGGGTAGCGGGGGGCTTCACCGGGGAGCTGTTTTTT. Its translation: CASRVAGGFTGELFF.

The chain uses TRBV7-8 and TRBJ1-3; D is perhaps TRBD1 (6 bases). Trimming shortened V by 3 bases and J by 11 bases, and 26 bases separated the two germline ends. The CDR3 consists of 17 residues. Per the germline V gene, CDR1 is SGHVS and CDR2 is FQNEAQ. CDR3 in amino acids: CASSFYLRQGTASSIYF. CDR3 nucleotide sequence: TGTGCCAGCAGCTTTTATCTTCGTCAGGGGACGGCGTCTTCCATATATTTT.

The genes are TRBV4-1 and TRBJ1-1; no firm D call. CDR1 and CDR2 from the germline V gene are MGHRA and YSYEKL. The CDR3 runs 14 residues. The V end was cut by 0 bases, the J end by 4 bases, with 9 bases between. CDR3: CASSQDPGVTEAFF. In DNA, the CDR3 is TGCGCCAGCAGCCAAGATCCCGGGGTCACTGAAGCTTTCTTT.

V gene TRBV30 combines with J gene TRBJ2-3, with TRBD1 matching 10 bases. This CDR3 comprises 15 residues. Germline CDR1 GTSNPN, CDR2 SVGIG (reference sequence). With V trimmed by 4 bases and J by 2 bases, 6 bases remained unmatched. Here the CDR3 DNA reads TGTGCCTGGACCGAGACAGGGGGCTACACAGATACGCAGTATTTT. This translates into CAWTETGGYTDTQYF.

This chain links TRBV5-1 with TRBJ1-6; TRBD1 is a possible D gene (5 bases). The CDR3 runs 13 residues. Germline V gene data show CDR1 as SGHRS and CDR2 as YFSETQ. Trimming took 4 bases from V and 13 from J, leaving 15 bases between them. The CDR3 is CASSSGGGVPLHF. In DNA form, the CDR3 reads TGCGCCAGCAGCAGCGGGGGAGGGGTGCCCCTCCACTTT.

The chain combines TRBV4-1 with TRBJ1-2; D is unresolved. Germline lookup yields CDR1 MGHRA and CDR2 YSYEKL. This CDR3 is built from 14 residues. V dropped 5 bases and J dropped 2 bases, with 12 bases sitting between them. In DNA, the CDR3 is TGCGCCAGCAGCGGGCAGTCCCTCAACTATGGCTACACCTTC. Residues: CASSGQSLNYGYTF.

This clone was detected only once. The chain has TRBV30 and TRBJ2-3; 7 positions match TRBD2. The germline CDR1 and CDR2 sequences are GTSNPN and SVGIG (reference sequence). The CDR3 contains 12 residues. The V gene end was trimmed by 3 bases and the J gene end by 6 bases; junction bases not matched to a gene: 3. The CDR3 sequence is CAWSWGGDTQYF. The CDR3 DNA reads as TGTGCCTGGAGCTGGGGGGGGGATACGCAGTATTTT.

The rearrangement links TRBV15 to TRBJ2-5; possibly TRBD1 for D (5 bases). V lost 5 bases, J lost 2 bases, and 12 bases lay in between. Germline V gene data show CDR1 as LNHNV and CDR2 as YYDKDF (reference sequence). This CDR3 is 14 amino acids long. CDR3 DNA: TGTGCCACCAGCGTAGGGGTACTTCAAGAGACCCAGTACTTC. It encodes CATSVGVLQETQYF.

The J gene is TRBJ2-1, the V gene TRBV13; 8 bases are a match to TRBD2. Trimming took 5 bases from V and 4 from J; bases not matched to a gene: 10. The CDR3 contains 16 residues. Germline values: CDR1 PRHDT, CDR2 FYEKMQ (reference sequence). CDR3 DNA: TGTGCCAGCAGCCCCCTACAGGCGGGGGGATACAATGAGCAGTTCTTC. Its translation is CASSPLQAGGYNEQFF.

The chain links TRBV4-1 to TRBJ2-7; D is perhaps TRBD1 (5 bases). The CDR3 length is 16 residues. The germline V gene encodes CDR1 MGHRA and CDR2 YSYEKL. Trimming left V 1 base short and J 3 bases short, with 16 bases between. CDR3 loop: CASSQVESDRSYEQYF. The CDR3 DNA reads as TGCGCCAGCAGCCAAGTGGAGTCCGACAGAAGCTACGAGCAGTACTTC.

This chain connects TRBV30 to TRBJ2-2, with D unresolved. In germline, CDR1 is GTSNPN, CDR2 SVGIG (reference sequence). The CDR3 contains 12 residues. Trimming shortened V by 0 bases and J by 5 bases, and 4 bases separated the two germline ends. DNA for the CDR3: TGTGCCTGGAGTGTAGCAACCGGGGAGCTGTTTTTT. Its protein product is CAWSVATGELFF.

This chain uses TRBV19 with TRBJ2-6, with a weak D call TRBD1 (5 bases). The CDR3 is made up of 14 amino acids. Germline CDR1 reads LNHDA; CDR2 reads SQIVND (reference sequence). Trimming took off 7 bases at V and 0 bases at J, with 7 bases between the two ends. The CDR3 DNA reads as TGTGCCAGTACAGGGCCCTCTGGGGCCAACGTCCTGACTTTC. This encodes CASTGPSGANVLTF.

This rearrangement joins TRBV11-2 to TRBJ1-1; 8 bases map to TRBD1. Trimming removed 5 bases from V and 4 bases from J; junction bases left unmatched: 6. The CDR3 extends over 14 amino acids. CDR1 and CDR2 from the germline V gene are SGHAT and FQNNGV. Written as DNA, the CDR3 is TGTGCCAGCAGCATAAGACAGGGGCCCACTGAAGCTTTCTTT. Protein sequence: CASSIRQGPTEAFF. The full variable domain, rest sourced from reference TRBV11-2 and TRBJ1-1, is EAGVAQSPRYKIIEKRQSVAFWCNPISGHATLYWYQQILGQGPKLLIQFQNNGVVDDSQLPKDRFSAERLKGVDSTLKIQPAKLEDSAVYLCASSIRQGPTEAFFGQGTRLTVV.

The chain joins TRBV6-6 to TRBJ2-7; 11 positions agree with TRBD1. V dropped 6 bases and J dropped 5; count of bases not matched to a gene: 9. CDR3 length: 15 amino acids. Germline-derived CDR1 and CDR2 are MNHNY and SVGAGI (reference sequence). This CDR3 is CASSEEGTGGNEQYF. In nucleotides, the CDR3 is TGTGCCAGCAGCGAAGAAGGGACAGGGGGTAACGAGCAGTACTTC.

This clone appeared once. The chain employs TRBV2 and TRBJ1-2, with TRBD1 matching over 7 bases. There are 14 residues in the CDR3. V shed 6 bases, J shed 4 bases, and the junction held 8 bases outside the gene matches. Germline values: CDR1 SNHLY, CDR2 FYNNEI. CDR3 coding DNA: TGTGCCAGCAGAGAATGGGACAGCTCCTATGGCTACACCTTC. Encoded protein: CASREWDSSYGYTF.

The chain employs TRBV9 and TRBJ2-7; 7 nucleotides line up with TRBD1. Trimming at V came to 4 bases and at J to 5 bases, leaving 12 bases not matched to a gene. The germline V gene has CDR1 SGDLS and CDR2 YYNGEE. The CDR3 runs 15 residues. Written as DNA, the CDR3 is TGTGCCAGCAGCTTGGGATGGACAGGATGGGACGAGCAGTACTTC. Residues: CASSLGWTGWDEQYF.

The V gene is TRBV18, the J gene TRBJ2-2; weak D call: TRBD1 (6 bases). Germline V lookup: CDR1 KGHSH, CDR2 LQKENI. Trimming shortened V by 0 bases and J by 9 bases, and 11 bases separated the two germline ends. The CDR3 is 14 residues long. CDR3 sequence (DNA): TGTGCCAGCTCACCACCACAGGGCATCCGGGAGCTGTTTTTT. This encodes CASSPPQGIRELFF.

This chain links TRBV6-4 with TRBJ2-3; possibly TRBD1 for D (6 bases). The CDR3 runs to 16 residues. Trimming removed 3 bases at V and 2 bases at J, with 15 bases between. The germline CDR1 and CDR2 sequences are MRHNA and SNTAGT. CDR3 sequence (DNA): TGTGCCAGCAGTGAACTGCAGGGGACCGACACAGATACGCAGTATTTT. Its translation is CASSELQGTDTDTQYF.

J is TRBJ2-7 and V is TRBV4-1, with TRBD1 matching over 9 bases. The CDR3 extends over 15 amino acids. Losses at the gene ends were 4 bases for V and 5 bases for J; bases not matched to a gene: 9. Germline assignment: CDR1 MGHRA and CDR2 YSYEKL. The CDR3 here is CASSLWWGQGNEQYF. CDR3 DNA: TGCGCCAGCAGCCTGTGGTGGGGACAGGGCAACGAGCAGTACTTC.

The chain employs TRBV4-2 and TRBJ2-3; the match to TRBD2 covers 8 bases. Losses at the gene ends were 3 bases for V and 2 bases for J; bases not matched to a gene: 4. The CDR3 totals 15 residues. CDR1 and CDR2 from the germline V gene are LGHNA and YNFKEQ. CDR3: CASSQVGGVTDTQYF. CDR3 sequence (DNA): TGTGCCAGCAGCCAGGTCGGGGGGGTCACAGATACGCAGTATTTT.

On this clone itself: The junction and the germline gene differ at one end; a read error may be behind it. The chain uses TRBV7-3 and TRBJ1-2; 8 positions agree with TRBD1. The CDR3 runs 15 residues. Germline CDR1 and CDR2: SGHTA and FQGTGA. The CDR3 sequence: CASSITGRGPNGYTF. DNA of the CDR3: TGTGCCAGCAGCATAACGGGCAGGGGGCCGAATGGCTACACCTTC.

As concerns this clone: It is unclear where the CDR3 begins or ends on the DNA, so no DNA is shown, and the CDR3 is as TCRdb lists it. The rearrangement joins TRBV11-1 to TRBJ1-4; TRBD1, the D gene given by the table, was not confirmed from the DNA. The CDR3 adds up to 15 amino acids, both ends counted. Germline assignment: CDR1 SGHAT and CDR2 FQDESV (reference sequence). Here the CDR3 reads CASSFRQGFMKNCFF.

This clone was picked up one time. The V call is TRBV6-5, the J call TRBJ2-5, with D possibly matching TRBD2 (5 bases). This CDR3 spans 15 amino acids. Per the germline V gene, CDR1 is MNHEY and CDR2 is SVGAGI. The V gene lost 7 bases and the J gene lost 6 bases, with 21 bases spanning the gap. The chain's CDR3 is CASTPVLDRGQTQYF. The DNA for the CDR3 is TGTGCCAGCACCCCGGTACTAGATCGAGGTCAGACCCAGTACTTC.

The CDR3 region has the DNA TGTGCCAGTAGTATTGGGGGGTTGGGGGAGACCCAGTACTTC. Translation: CASSIGGLGETQYF. The chain links TRBV19 to TRBJ2-5, with TRBD2 as a possible D gene (6 bases). The CDR3 sequence is 14 residues long. Germline CDR1 is LNHDA and CDR2 is SQIVND (reference sequence). Trimming cost V 3 bases and J 5 bases, with 13 bases left between them.

This clone was found a few times. The rearrangement joins TRBV10-1 to TRBJ1-2; TRBD1 might be the D (5 bases). CDR1 is WNHNN, CDR2 SYGVQD, per germline (reference sequence). CDR3 length: 13 residues. Trimming stripped 2 bases from V and 4 bases from J, with 8 bases between. CDR3: CASSEQGTYGYTF. The CDR3 bases are TGCGCCAGCAGTGAGCAGGGTACCTATGGCTACACCTTC.

As DNA, the CDR3 is TGTGCCAGCAGATTAAGGGGACTACCCGGCTACACCTTC. Amino acids: CASRLRGLPGYTF. The chain links TRBV7-2 to TRBJ1-2; D may be TRBD1 (5 bases). This CDR3 spans 13 amino acids. The V gene lost 6 bases and the J gene lost 8 bases, with 16 bases spanning the gap. Germline-derived CDR1 and CDR2 are SGHTA and FQGNSA.

This chain joins TRBV5-1 and TRBJ2-3, with a possible D match to TRBD2 (5 bases). Germline-derived CDR1 and CDR2 are SGHRS and YFSETQ. V was clipped by 0 bases and J by 0 bases, with 8 bases between them. The CDR3 extends over 15 amino acids. This chain's CDR3 is CASSLAGKSTDTQYF. In DNA form, the CDR3 reads TGCGCCAGCAGCTTGGCGGGAAAGAGCACAGATACGCAGTATTTT.

V gene TRBV27 combines with J gene TRBJ2-1; TRBD1 matches 7 bases. The V and J ends lost 5 bases and 9 bases, in that order; junction bases with no gene match: 4. The CDR3 has 12 amino acids. CDR1 is MNHEY, CDR2 SMNVEV, per germline (reference sequence). The CDR3 DNA is TGTGCCAGCAGTGCGACAGGGACTGAGCAGTTCTTC. Translating it yields CASSATGTEQFF.

The J gene is TRBJ1-2, the V gene TRBV4-1; no reliable D call. V was trimmed by 4 bases and J by 3 bases, leaving 15 bases between them. Germline-derived CDR1 and CDR2 are MGHRA and YSYEKL. CDR3 length: 15 residues. In DNA, the CDR3 is TGCGCCAGCAGCCCCACCGCGGCACGGGACTATGGCTACACCTTC. Protein: CASSPTAARDYGYTF.

The chain couples TRBV6-5 to TRBJ1-1; 7 nucleotides line up with TRBD1. J was trimmed by 4 bases and V by 8 bases; bases with no gene match: 7. Looked up from germline, CDR1 is MNHEY and CDR2 is SVGAGI. CDR3 length equals 13 residues. The CDR3 DNA reads TGTGCCAGCTCGGCACAGGGGAGCACTGAAGCTTTCTTT. It encodes CASSAQGSTEAFF.

The DNA of the CDR3 is TGTGCCAGCAGCTTAGCGGGACAGGGGTTTGGCTACACCTTC. Protein: CASSLAGQGFGYTF. The rearrangement joins TRBV7-9 to TRBJ1-2, with TRBD1 matching 10 bases. CDR3 length: 14 residues. V was clipped by 0 bases and J by 7 bases; unmatched bases: 2. The V gene's germline CDR1 is SEHNR and CDR2 FQNEAQ (reference sequence).

The chain has TRBV7-9 and TRBJ2-2, with D maybe TRBD2 (5 bases). The CDR3 has 18 residues. With 2 bases removed from V and 1 base from J, the gap between germline ends came to 17 bases. Germline-derived CDR1 and CDR2 are SEHNR and FQNEAQ (reference sequence). The CDR3 here is CASSLLISPGRNTGELFF. DNA for the CDR3: TGTGCCAGCAGCTTACTTATCTCGCCGGGGAGGAACACCGGGGAGCTGTTTTTT.